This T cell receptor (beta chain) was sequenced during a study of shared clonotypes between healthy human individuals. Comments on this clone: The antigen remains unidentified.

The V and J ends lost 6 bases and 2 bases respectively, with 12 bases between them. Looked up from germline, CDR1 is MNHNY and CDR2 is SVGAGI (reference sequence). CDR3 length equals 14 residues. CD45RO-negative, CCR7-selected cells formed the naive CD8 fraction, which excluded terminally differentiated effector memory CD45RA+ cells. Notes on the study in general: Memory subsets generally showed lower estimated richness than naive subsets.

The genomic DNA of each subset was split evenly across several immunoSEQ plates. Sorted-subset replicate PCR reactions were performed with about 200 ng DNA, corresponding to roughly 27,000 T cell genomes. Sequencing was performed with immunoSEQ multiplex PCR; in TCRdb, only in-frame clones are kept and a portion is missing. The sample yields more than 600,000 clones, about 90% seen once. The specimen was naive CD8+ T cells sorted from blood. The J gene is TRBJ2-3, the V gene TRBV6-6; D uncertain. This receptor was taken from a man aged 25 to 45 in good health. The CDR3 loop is CASSLGVHTDTQYF. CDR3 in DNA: TGTGCCAGCAGCCTCGGCGTACACACAGATACGCAGTATTTT.